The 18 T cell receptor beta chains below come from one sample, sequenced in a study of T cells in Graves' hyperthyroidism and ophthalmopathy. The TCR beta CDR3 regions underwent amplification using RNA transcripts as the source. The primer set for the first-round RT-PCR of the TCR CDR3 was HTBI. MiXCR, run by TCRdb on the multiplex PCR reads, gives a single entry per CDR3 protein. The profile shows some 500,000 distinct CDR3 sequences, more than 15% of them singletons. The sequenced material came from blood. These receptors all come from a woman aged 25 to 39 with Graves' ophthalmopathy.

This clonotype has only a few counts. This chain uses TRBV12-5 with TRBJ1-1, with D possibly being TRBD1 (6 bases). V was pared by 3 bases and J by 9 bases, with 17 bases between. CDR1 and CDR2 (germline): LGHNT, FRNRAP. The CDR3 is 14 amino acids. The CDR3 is CASGLGGADGKAFF. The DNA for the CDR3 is TGTGCTAGTGGTTTAGGGGGGGCCGACGGAAAAGCTTTCTTT.

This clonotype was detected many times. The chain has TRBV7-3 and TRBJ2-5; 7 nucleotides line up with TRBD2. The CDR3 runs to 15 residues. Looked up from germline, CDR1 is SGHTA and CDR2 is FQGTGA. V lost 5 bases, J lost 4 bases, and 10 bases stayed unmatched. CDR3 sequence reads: CASSLAPGGTETQYF. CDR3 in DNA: TGTGCCAGCAGCCTTGCACCCGGGGGGACAGAGACCCAGTACTTC.

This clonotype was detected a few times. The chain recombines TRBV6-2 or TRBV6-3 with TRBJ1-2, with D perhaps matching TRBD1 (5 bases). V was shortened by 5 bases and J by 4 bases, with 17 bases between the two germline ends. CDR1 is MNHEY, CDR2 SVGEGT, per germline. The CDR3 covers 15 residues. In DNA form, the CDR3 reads TGTGCCAGCAGTGCCTCCTTACAGGAAACCTATGGCTACACCTTC. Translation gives CASSASLQETYGYTF.

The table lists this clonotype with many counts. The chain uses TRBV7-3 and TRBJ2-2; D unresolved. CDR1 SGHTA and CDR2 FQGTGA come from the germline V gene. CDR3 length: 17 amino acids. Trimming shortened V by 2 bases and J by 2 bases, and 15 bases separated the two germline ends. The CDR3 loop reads CASSLVSRRPNTGELFF. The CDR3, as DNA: TGTGCCAGCAGCTTAGTCTCCAGACGGCCCAACACCGGGGAGCTGTTTTTT.

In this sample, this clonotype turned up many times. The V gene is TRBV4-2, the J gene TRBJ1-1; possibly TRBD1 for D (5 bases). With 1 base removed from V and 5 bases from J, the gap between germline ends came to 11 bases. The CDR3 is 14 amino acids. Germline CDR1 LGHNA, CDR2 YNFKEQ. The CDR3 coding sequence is TGTGCCAGCAGCCAAGCGGGGGGGGTTACTGAAGCTTTCTTT. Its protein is CASSQAGGVTEAFF.

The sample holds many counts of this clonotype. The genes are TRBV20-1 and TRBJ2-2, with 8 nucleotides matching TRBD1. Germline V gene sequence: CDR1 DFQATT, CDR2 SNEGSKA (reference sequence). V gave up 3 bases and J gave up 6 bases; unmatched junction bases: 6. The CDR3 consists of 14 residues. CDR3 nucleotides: TGCAGTGCTAGCGTCCCGACAGGGGCCGGGGAGCTGTTTTTT. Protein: CSASVPTGAGELFF.

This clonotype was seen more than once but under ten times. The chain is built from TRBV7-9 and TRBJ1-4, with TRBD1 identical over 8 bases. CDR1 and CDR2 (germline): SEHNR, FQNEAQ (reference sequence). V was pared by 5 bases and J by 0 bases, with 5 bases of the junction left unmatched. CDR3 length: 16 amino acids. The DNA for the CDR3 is TGTGCCAGCAGCACGGGACAGGTTGCAACTAATGAAAAACTGTTTTTT. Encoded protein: CASSTGQVATNEKLFF.

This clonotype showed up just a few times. CDR3 DNA sequence: TGTGCCAGCGGAGGACAAGCTAACACTGAAGCTTTCTTT. Translated: CASGGQANTEAFF. The chain recombines TRBV25-1 with TRBJ1-1, with D tentatively TRBD1 (5 bases). Germline CDR1 reads MGHDK; CDR2 reads SYGVNS. V dropped 8 bases and J dropped 2 bases, with 12 bases sitting between them. CDR3 length equals 13 residues.

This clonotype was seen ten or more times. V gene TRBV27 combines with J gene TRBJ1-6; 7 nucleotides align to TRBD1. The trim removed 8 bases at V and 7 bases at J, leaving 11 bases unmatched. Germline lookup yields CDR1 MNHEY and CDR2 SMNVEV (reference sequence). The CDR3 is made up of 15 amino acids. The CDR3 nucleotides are TGTGCCAGCCGGGCCCTACAGGGGAGCAATTCACCCCTCCACTTT. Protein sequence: CASRALQGSNSPLHF.

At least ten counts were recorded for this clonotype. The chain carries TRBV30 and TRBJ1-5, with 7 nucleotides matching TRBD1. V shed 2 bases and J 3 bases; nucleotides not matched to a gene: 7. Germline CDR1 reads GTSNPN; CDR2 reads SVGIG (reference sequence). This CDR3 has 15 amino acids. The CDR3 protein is CAWSPLDRDNQPQHF. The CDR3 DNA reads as TGTGCCTGGAGTCCATTAGACAGGGACAATCAGCCCCAGCATTTT. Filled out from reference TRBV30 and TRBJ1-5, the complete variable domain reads SQTIHQWPATLVQPVGSPLSLECTVEGTSNPNLYWYRQAAGRGLQLLFYSVGIGQISSEVPQNLSASRPQDRQFILSSKKLLLSDSGFYLCAWSPLDRDNQPQHFGDGTRLSIL.

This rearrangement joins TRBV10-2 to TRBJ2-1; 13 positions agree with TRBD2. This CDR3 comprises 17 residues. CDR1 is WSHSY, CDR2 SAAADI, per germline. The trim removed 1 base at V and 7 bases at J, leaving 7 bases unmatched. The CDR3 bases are TGCGCCAGCAGTGAGTTTCCGGGACTAGCGGGAACAAATGAGCAGTTCTTC. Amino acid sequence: CASSEFPGLAGTNEQFF.

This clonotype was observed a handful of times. The chain's CDR3 is CASSPYHLAGGTYNEQFF. The CDR3, as DNA: TGTGCCAGCAGCCCCTACCATCTAGCGGGAGGTACTTACAATGAGCAGTTCTTC. The rearrangement uses TRBV14 and TRBJ2-1; 11 nucleotides match TRBD2. Germline V CDR1 and CDR2: SGHDN, FVKESK. The V and J ends lost 4 bases and 4 bases, in that order; junction bases with no gene match: 12. The CDR3 sequence is 18 residues long.

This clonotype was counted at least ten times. DNA for the CDR3: TGTGCCAGCAGCTTAGAGTCAGGGCGCTCCTATGGCTACACCTTC. Amino acids: CASSLESGRSYGYTF. The genes are TRBV7-9 and TRBJ1-2; a possible D gene is TRBD1 (5 bases). The CDR3 is 15 amino acids. CDR1 is SEHNR, CDR2 FQNEAQ, per germline (reference sequence). V was pared by 1 base and J by 4 bases, with 13 bases between.

The CDR3 sequence: CASEERHETQYF. Written as DNA, the CDR3 is TGTGCCAGCGAGGAGAGGCATGAGACCCAGTACTTC. This sequence joins TRBV28 and TRBJ2-5; no definite D call. Germline CDR1 and CDR2: MDHEN and SYDVKM. The V end was cut by 8 bases, the J end by 5 bases, with 12 bases between. The CDR3 covers 12 residues.

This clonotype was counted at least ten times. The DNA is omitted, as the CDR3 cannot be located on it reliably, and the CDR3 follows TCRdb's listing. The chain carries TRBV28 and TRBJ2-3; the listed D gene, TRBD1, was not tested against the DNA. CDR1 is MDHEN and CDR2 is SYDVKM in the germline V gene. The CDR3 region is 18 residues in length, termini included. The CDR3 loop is CASSSSTGVFGYTDTQYF.

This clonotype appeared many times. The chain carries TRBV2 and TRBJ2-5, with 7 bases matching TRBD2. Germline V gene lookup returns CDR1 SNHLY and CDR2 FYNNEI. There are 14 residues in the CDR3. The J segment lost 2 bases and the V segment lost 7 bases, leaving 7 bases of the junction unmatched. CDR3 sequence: CASTSGLVQETQYF. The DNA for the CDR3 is TGTGCCAGCACCTCTGGACTAGTTCAAGAGACCCAGTACTTC.

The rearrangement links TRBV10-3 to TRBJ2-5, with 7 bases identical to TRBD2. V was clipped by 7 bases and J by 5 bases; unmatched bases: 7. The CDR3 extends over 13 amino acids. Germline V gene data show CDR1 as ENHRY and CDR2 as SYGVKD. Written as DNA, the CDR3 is TGTGCCATCAAGACTGGGGAGGGGGAGACCCAGTACTTC. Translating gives CAIKTGEGETQYF.

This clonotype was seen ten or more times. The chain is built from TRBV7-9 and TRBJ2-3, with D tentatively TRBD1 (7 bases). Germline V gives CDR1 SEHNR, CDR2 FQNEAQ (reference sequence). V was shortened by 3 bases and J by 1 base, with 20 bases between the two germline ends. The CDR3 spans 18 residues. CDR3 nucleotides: TGTGCCAGCAGCTTTCCGGCGGGACAGTGGAGAGGCACAGATACGCAGTATTTT. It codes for CASSFPAGQWRGTDTQYF.